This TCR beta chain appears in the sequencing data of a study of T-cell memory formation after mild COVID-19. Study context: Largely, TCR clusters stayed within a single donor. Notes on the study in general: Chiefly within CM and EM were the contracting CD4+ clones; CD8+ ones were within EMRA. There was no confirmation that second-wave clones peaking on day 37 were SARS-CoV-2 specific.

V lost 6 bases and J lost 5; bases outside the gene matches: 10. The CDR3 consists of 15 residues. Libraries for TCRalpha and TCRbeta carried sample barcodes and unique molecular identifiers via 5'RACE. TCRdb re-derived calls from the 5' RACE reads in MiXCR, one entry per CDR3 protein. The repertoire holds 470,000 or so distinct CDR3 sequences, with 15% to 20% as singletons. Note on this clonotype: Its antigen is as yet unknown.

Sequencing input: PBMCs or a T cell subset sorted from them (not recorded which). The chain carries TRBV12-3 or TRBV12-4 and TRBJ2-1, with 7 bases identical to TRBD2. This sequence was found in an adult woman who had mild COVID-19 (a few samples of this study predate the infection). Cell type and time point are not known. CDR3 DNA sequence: TGTGCCAGCAGACTCGAGCGGGACGGCCACAATGAGCAGTTCTTC. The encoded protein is CASRLERDGHNEQFF.